The present entry profiles one TCR beta chain with its context. Which antigen it targets is not known. Base qualities are not provided; no much larger clone lies one nucleotide away. The library was prepared using PCR. TCRdb records Illumina HiSeq 2500 as the sequencer. To reduce PCR and sequencing biases, unique molecular identifiers were built into the TCR beta cDNA libraries. Roughly 0.5 million cDNA molecules were obtained per 1 to 10 million input T cells, so each molecule approximated one T cell. The patient libraries were prepared and sequenced with the same protocol used for the earlier healthy control dataset. Within a given batch, samples were prepared together, multiplexed and sequenced on the same HiSeq lane. Under the source paper's analysis protocol: MIGEC handled the raw barcoded reads, throwing out single-read molecular identifier groups before consensus assembly and CDR3 extraction. VDJtools was used for post-analysis of the clonotype tables, with diversity normalized by down-sampling every dataset to the smallest sample size. To correct batch-related cross-sample contamination, repertoire overlap clustering matched CDR3 amino acid sequences but not nucleotide sequences. In TCRdb, the public reads were trimmed at Q25 with fastp and aligned with MiXCR, with productive beta chains retained. Rows matching on CDR3 protein sequence are summarized as one entry with the most common DNA and genes. These V and J calls are TCRdb output, not the study's own analysis. The sample records almost 700,000 distinct CDR3 sequences, 59% of which are singletons. The ten largest clones capture over 9% of the sample.

The data derive from a study of post-analysis software for immune sequencing data (dated by TCRdb to the mid-2010s). Broadly, across the study: Relapsing-remitting, secondary progressive and progressive-relapsing multiple sclerosis were recorded as disease courses, and subtype annotation was lacking for some patients. The patient repertoires were compared against 10 to 12 previously published healthy control repertoires obtained from donors aged about 6 to 28 years. A subset of samples was prepared in parallel using single-end sample barcoding, then pooled and co-amplified after Illumina adapter ligation.

TCR beta repertoires were profiled from peripheral blood of 13 young patients with multiple sclerosis to demonstrate the VDJtools post-analysis software. The multiple sclerosis patients were children and adolescents between roughly 6 and 17 years of age. General findings and caveats noted by the study authors: When samples were clustered directly using the F measure, samples prepared in the same batch co-clustered strongly, which prompted a batch-effect correction. The control group was slightly older than the multiple sclerosis patient group. Significantly lower normalized Chao1 diversity was found in multiple sclerosis patients than in controls, suggesting substantial peripheral T-cell clonal expansion.

The receptor comes from a girl aged 2-10 years with multiple sclerosis. Sequencing used blood.

This receptor carries the CDR3 CATSRDPGSDGYTF. The DNA sequence is as follows: TGTGCCACCAGCAGAGATCCCGGGAGTGATGGCTACACCTTC. This chain joins TRBV15 to TRBJ1-2; the D gene identity is not certain. From the cysteine up to the phenylalanine, the CDR3 has a length of 14 residues. Only the CDR3 portion is preserved as DNA: 42 bases, with reading frame beginning at the first base. The germline ends are 11 bases apart after V is trimmed by 0 bases and J by 6 bases. CDR1 is given as LNHNV and CDR2 as YYDKDF, both from the germline V gene (reference sequence). Reference TRBV15 and TRBJ1-2 proteins supply the regions before and after the CDR3; the full variable domain is: DAMVIQNPRYQVTQFGKPVTLSCSQTLNHNVMYWYQQKSSQAPKLLFHYYDKDFNNEADTPDNFQSRRPNTSFCFLDIRSPGLGDTAMYLCATSRDPGSDGYTFGSGTRLTVV.